The source of this T cell receptor beta chain is a study of CD8+ T cells in alopecia areata. Across the whole study: The share of scalp area affected provided the severity score for treated patients.

The treatment: oral pan-JAK inhibitor, 5-10 mg twice daily. Study-level findings and limits: With tofacitinib ongoing, many expanded lesional clones persisted in both scalp and blood. Scalp sample data also include resident alphabeta T cells from normal skin. An increase in clonality over normal scalp was evident in lesional scalp, especially alopecia totalis/universalis.

Notes on this clone: Its antigen is currently unknown. This specimen includes other DNA sequences encoding the same CDR3.

Germline V gene data show CDR1 as GTSNPN and CDR2 as SVGIG (reference sequence). The CDR3 runs 13 residues. Trimming removed 0 bases from V and 1 base from J, with 6 bases in between. Following RNA extraction, reverse transcription yielded cDNA that acted as the sequencing template. Here immunoSEQ multiplex PCR was the method, and the copy in TCRdb shows in-frame clones only, minus some. The sample comprises roughly 120,000 clones, roughly three fifths of which are singletons, and under 3.5% rests with the top ten. The specimen comprised CD4+ T cells sorted from blood, sampled at week 24, from a patient treated with tofacitinib. This receptor was identified in a human donor with alopecia areata. V and J are TRBV30 and TRBJ1-1, with D hard to call. CDR3 residues: CAWSVQTNTEAFF. CDR3 nucleotide sequence: TGTGCCTGGAGTGTACAGACGAACACTGAAGCTTTCTTT.